This TCR beta chain was captured in a study of OX40 agonist ivuxolimab in advanced cancers. Overall study: Of mixed ages from about 20 to 80 and averaging about 56 years, the group was 65% to 85% male. Checkpoint inhibitors had been given previously to over 30% of patients. One patient with hepatocellular carcinoma and two with cutaneous melanoma, three in all, had partial responses. General study points: There were, on average, more expanded clones in CD8+ T cells than in CD4+.

Concerning this clone: No antigen is known for it.

This CDR3 has 14 amino acids. V was trimmed by 8 bases and J by 2 bases, leaving 15 bases between them. Germline lookup yields CDR1 SNHLY and CDR2 FYNNEI. Produced via immunoSEQ multiplex PCR; TCRdb's table is partial and in-frame only. Here the sample spans under 80,000 clones, approximately 85% being singletons. The sequence derives from an adult with an advanced solid tumor such as melanoma, head and neck, liver or kidney cancer. The sample here was CD4+ or CD8+ T cells sorted from blood, taken in a trial of the OX40 agonist ivuxolimab. The rearrangement joins TRBV2 to TRBJ1-2; the D is unclear. The CDR3 here is CASLDFSGNYGYTF. The CDR3, as DNA: TGTGCCAGCTTAGACTTTTCGGGGAACTATGGCTACACCTTC.